Following are 20 T cell receptor beta chains from one sample sequenced in a study of shared clonotypes between healthy human individuals. Some clones are missing from TCRdb's copy, which holds only in-frame ones; the method was immunoSEQ multiplex PCR. This table has approximately 2.4 million clones, roughly 95% appearing once. The sample taken for sequencing was naive CD4+ T cells sorted from blood. Subset described: CD45RA+ positively selected. The source is a man aged 18 to 29 in good health.

The genes are TRBV10-3 and TRBJ2-7; weak D call: TRBD2 (6 bases). V was clipped by 4 bases and J by 2 bases, with 18 bases between them. The germline gives CDR1 ENHRY, CDR2 SYGVKD. The CDR3 is made up of 16 amino acids. CDR3 amino acids: CAISVEYGGGTYEQYF. The DNA for the CDR3 is TGTGCCATCAGTGTAGAGTACGGGGGTGGAACCTACGAGCAGTACTTC.

This clone has a single count. This chain's CDR3 is CASSQDGVYNEQFF. The CDR3, as DNA: TGCGCCAGCAGCCAGGATGGGGTTTACAATGAGCAGTTCTTC. This chain connects TRBV5-1 to TRBJ2-1; D remains unclear. Germline loops: CDR1 SGHRS, CDR2 YFSETQ. This CDR3 contains 14 residues. Trimming left V 4 bases short and J 4 bases short, with 12 bases between.

The chain combines TRBV30 with TRBJ1-5, with 11 bases matching TRBD1. The CDR3 has 15 amino acids. V trimming: 4 bases; J trimming: 7 bases; junction bases outside the gene matches: 9. The germline V gene has CDR1 GTSNPN and CDR2 SVGIG (reference sequence). In DNA, the CDR3 is TGTGCCTGGAAAAGGACAGGGGGCCTTCAACAGCCCCAGCATTTT. Its translation: CAWKRTGGLQQPQHF.

This clone was picked up a small number of times. This chain uses TRBV5-8 with TRBJ1-6; possible D gene TRBD1, 6 bases. The V end was cut by 0 bases, the J end by 7 bases, with 11 bases between. The length of the CDR3 is 15 residues. From germline, CDR1 is SGHTS and CDR2 YDEGEE. The CDR3 is CASSLEQGLNSPLHF. The CDR3 region has the DNA TGTGCCAGCAGCTTGGAGCAGGGGCTCAATTCACCCCTCCACTTT.

In this sample, this clone turned up once. The chain employs TRBV2 and TRBJ2-3; 12 bases line up with TRBD2. The germline gives CDR1 SNHLY, CDR2 FYNNEI. Trimming removed 2 bases from V and 4 bases from J; junction bases left unmatched: 7. This CDR3 has 17 residues. The CDR3 region is CASSESRLAGGPDTQYF. CDR3 nucleotide sequence: TGTGCCAGCAGTGAATCGCGTCTAGCGGGAGGGCCAGATACGCAGTATTTT. The variable domain in full, completed from reference TRBV2 and TRBJ2-3, reads EPEVTQTPSHQVTQMGQEVILRCVPISNHLYFYWYRQILGQKVEFLVSFYNNEISEKSEIFDDQFSVERPDGSNFTLKIRSTKLEDSAMYFCASSESRLAGGPDTQYFGPGTRLTVL.

This clone was detected only once. The chain is built from TRBV6-6 and TRBJ1-1, with a tentative D call TRBD1 (6 bases). The CDR3 has 15 residues. Trimming cost V 2 bases and J 1 base, with 11 bases left between them. Germline V CDR1 and CDR2: MNHNY, SVGAGI (reference sequence). DNA of the CDR3: TGTGCCAGCAGTTACCGGGACATCAAGAACACTGAAGCTTTCTTT. This codes for CASSYRDIKNTEAFF.

This clone was observed once. The J gene is TRBJ2-7, the V gene TRBV5-1, with 11 bases matching TRBD2. The V and J ends lost 4 bases and 11 bases, in that order; junction bases with no gene match: 8. The CDR3 covers 13 residues. Germline V gives CDR1 SGHRS, CDR2 YFSETQ. The CDR3 bases are TGCGCCAGCAGCCCCGGGACTAGCGGTTATGAGTACTTC. This gives the protein CASSPGTSGYEYF.

This chain links TRBV18 with TRBJ1-1; maybe TRBD1 (5 bases). This CDR3 has 12 residues. Germline values: CDR1 KGHSH, CDR2 LQKENI. Trimming removed 10 bases from V and 5 bases from J, with 14 bases in between. The DNA for the CDR3 is TGTGCCACCGCTTGGGGGGGTACTGAAGCTTTCTTT. Translated: CATAWGGTEAFF.

This clone was recorded once. The chain has TRBV18 and TRBJ2-1; tentatively, D is TRBD2 (6 bases). Trimming took off 5 bases at V and 3 bases at J, with 20 bases between the two ends. The CDR3 is 17 residues long. Germline CDR1 KGHSH, CDR2 LQKENI. This CDR3 is CASSSRGIAESYNEQFF. The DNA for the CDR3 is TGTGCCAGCTCATCCCGGGGGATAGCGGAGAGCTACAATGAGCAGTTCTTC.

This chain joins TRBV18 and TRBJ2-1, with 8 positions matching TRBD2. The CDR3 is 17 amino acids. Germline values: CDR1 KGHSH, CDR2 LQKENI. Trimming removed 1 base from V and 2 bases from J; junction bases left unmatched: 7. The CDR3 coding sequence is TGTGCCAGCTCACCACTGGCTAGCGGGCCCACCTACAATGAGCAGTTCTTC. Its protein product is CASSPLASGPTYNEQFF.

A single count supports this clone. V gene TRBV7-3 combines with J gene TRBJ1-4; D possibly corresponds to TRBD1 (5 bases). CDR1 is SGHTA, CDR2 FQGTGA, per germline. The CDR3 is 15 residues long. V was pared by 10 bases and J by 7 bases, with 22 bases between. The CDR3 bases are TGTGCCACTCCGCCTCGGGGGAGGTTCAGTGAAAAACTGTTTTTT. Translated, it gives CATPPRGRFSEKLFF. Full variable domain (outside the CDR3, taken from reference TRBV7-3 and TRBJ1-4): GAGVSQTPSNKVTEKGKYVELRCDPISGHTALYWYRQSLGQGPEFLIYFQGTGAADDSGLPNDRFFAVRPEGSVSTLKIQRTERGDSAVYLCATPPRGRFSEKLFFGSGTQLSVL.

This clone was counted a single time. The chain links TRBV7-8 to TRBJ2-3; 12 bases line up with TRBD2. The trim removed 4 bases at V and 14 bases at J, leaving 16 bases unmatched. The CDR3 covers 16 residues. CDR1 and CDR2 from the germline V gene are SGHVS and FQNEAQ. CDR3: CASSSRTSGTLLYPYF. The CDR3 region has the DNA TGTGCCAGCAGCTCTAGGACTAGCGGGACGTTACTCTATCCGTATTTT. Complete variable domain (other parts from reference TRBV7-8 and TRBJ2-3): GAGVSQSPRYKVAKRGQDVALRCDPISGHVSLFWYQQALGQGPEFLTYFQNEAQLDKSGLPSDRFFAERPEGSVSTLKIQRTQQEDSAVYLCASSSRTSGTLLYPYFGPGTRLTVL.

Concerning this clone itself: Within the sample, other DNA sequences also encode this same CDR3. This sequence joins TRBV5-6 and TRBJ2-6; D ambiguous. Germline-derived CDR1 and CDR2 are SGHDT and YYEEEE. This CDR3 spans 15 amino acids. V was pared by 1 base and J by 0 bases, with 5 bases between. CDR3 sequence (DNA): TGTGCCAGCAGCTTGTGGGGCTCTGGGGCCAACGTCCTGACTTTC. It yields the protein CASSLWGSGANVLTF.

Comments on this clone: Other DNA sequences in the same sample also yield this CDR3. The rearrangement uses TRBV6-1 and TRBJ1-1, with no clear D. The CDR3 extends over 13 amino acids. In germline, CDR1 is MNHNS, CDR2 SASEGT. V lost 8 bases and J 0 bases, leaving 10 bases between the germline ends. The chain's CDR3 is CASSGVLNTEAFF. In nucleotides, the CDR3 is TGTGCCAGCTCCGGGGTGCTGAACACTGAAGCTTTCTTT.

The rearrangement links TRBV5-1 to TRBJ2-1, with TRBD2 identical over 7 bases. Losses at the gene ends were 0 bases for V and 7 bases for J; bases not matched to a gene: 7. CDR3 length: 15 residues. Germline-derived CDR1 and CDR2 are SGHRS and YFSETQ. The CDR3 region has the DNA TGCGCCAGCAGCTTGGTCGCGGGAGTCGCAAATGAGCAGTTCTTC. This translates into CASSLVAGVANEQFF. Combining the CDR3 with reference TRBV5-1 and TRBJ2-1 gives the whole variable domain KAGVTQTPRYLIKTRGQQVTLSCSPISGHRSVSWYQQTPGQGLQFLFEYFSETQRNKGNFPGRFSGRQFSNSRSEMNVSTLELGDSALYLCASSLVAGVANEQFFGPGTRLTVL.

With regard to this clone: Other DNA sequences in the sample encode the same CDR3. The V call is TRBV7-9, the J call TRBJ2-3, with a weak D call TRBD2 (6 bases). Trimming removed 4 bases from V and 0 bases from J, with 8 bases in between. Germline CDR1 is SEHNR and CDR2 is FQNEAQ (reference sequence). The CDR3 spans 14 residues. DNA for the CDR3: TGTGCCAGCAGCTCCGGACTAAGCACAGATACGCAGTATTTT. Its protein is CASSSGLSTDTQYF. The full variable domain, its missing parts supplied by reference TRBV7-9 and TRBJ2-3, is DTGVSQNPRHKITKRGQNVTFRCDPISEHNRLYWYRQTLGQGPEFLTYFQNEAQLEKSRLLSDRFSAERPKGSFSTLEIQRTEQGDSAMYLCASSSGLSTDTQYFGPGTRLTVL.

This CDR3 reads CASNRGQGATEAFF. CDR3 DNA: TGTGCCAGCAACCGGGGACAGGGGGCCACTGAAGCTTTCTTT. The chain links TRBV6-5 to TRBJ1-1; the match to TRBD1 covers 12 bases. Germline V gives CDR1 MNHEY, CDR2 SVGAGI. The CDR3 is made up of 14 amino acids. Trimming took 7 bases from V and 4 from J; bases not matched to a gene: 4.

The chain has TRBV6-5 and TRBJ2-7; 8 bases agree with TRBD1. This CDR3 has 16 residues. Germline lookup yields CDR1 MNHEY and CDR2 SVGAGI. Germline trimming cut 0 bases from V and 1 base from J; bases unmatched to any gene: 5. The CDR3 sequence is CASSYSGGTGSYEQYF. The CDR3 coding sequence is TGTGCCAGCAGTTACTCGGGTGGGACAGGATCCTACGAGCAGTACTTC.

The chain employs TRBV28 and TRBJ1-2; TRBD1 aligns across 7 bases. The germline CDR1 and CDR2 sequences are MDHEN and SYDVKM. The CDR3 covers 15 residues. The V segment lost 10 bases and the J segment 3 bases; nucleotides outside the gene matches: 14. CDR3 residues: CATLLQQGIYYGYTF. DNA of the CDR3: TGTGCCACCCTCCTACAACAGGGGATCTACTATGGCTACACCTTC.

This rearrangement joins TRBV7-9 to TRBJ2-1; TRBD1 is a possible D gene (7 bases). The CDR3 runs to 15 residues. Trimming removed 9 bases at V and 4 bases at J, with 19 bases between. CDR1 and CDR2 from the germline V gene are SEHNR and FQNEAQ (reference sequence). The CDR3 protein is CASSQGGVHYNEQFF. The CDR3 DNA follows: TGTGCCAGTAGTCAGGGGGGAGTTCATTACAATGAGCAGTTCTTC. Complete variable domain (other parts from reference TRBV7-9 and TRBJ2-1): DTGVSQNPRHKITKRGQNVTFRCDPISEHNRLYWYRQTLGQGPEFLTYFQNEAQLEKSRLLSDRFSAERPKGSFSTLEIQRTEQGDSAMYLCASSQGGVHYNEQFFGPGTRLTVL.